The subject of this entry is one T cell receptor beta chain. The data stem from a study of shared clonotypes between healthy human individuals. Method: immunoSEQ multiplex PCR; TCRdb's copy keeps in-frame clones and lacks some. This sample yields roughly 1,500,000 clones, of which roughly 98.5% are seen a single time; 0.36% belongs to the top ten. Germline CDR1 reads MNHNY; CDR2 reads SVGAGI (reference sequence). Deletions cut 4 bases from V and 1 base from J, with 7 bases between. The CDR3 covers 14 residues. V and J are TRBV6-6 and TRBJ2-2; D not certain. This TCR came from a young man in good health. The sample taken for sequencing was naive CD4+ T cells sorted from blood. Regarding subset: CD45RA+ positively selected. CDR3 sequence reads: CASSSLKNTGELFF. CDR3 DNA sequence: TGTGCCAGCAGTTCTCTCAAGAACACCGGGGAGCTGTTTTTT.